These T cell receptor beta chains were read from a single sample in a study of patients and donors after allogeneic stem cell transplantation. One entry per CDR3 protein, called by TCRdb with MiXCR from the RT-PCR reads. The repertoire holds about 960,000 distinct CDR3 sequences, with roughly 18% as singletons. Sequences were obtained from blood, either unsorted or a sorted T cell fraction (not recorded which). The receptors originated from a human donor who was either an allogeneic HSCT recipient or a stem cell or donor lymphocyte infusion donor (not recorded which). It is not recorded whose cells these are; they may come from a transplant donor. The CDR3 runs from the conserved cysteine through the conserved F or W. D genes are given only for firm matches. Where a row states a size, it is once, few, many or the class of an expanded clone; other rows omit it.

D gene: -
clone size: -
J gene: TRBJ2-2
V gene: TRBV12-5
CDR3 DNA: TGTGCTAGTGGTAAACTTACCAGGGAGAACACCGGGGAGCTGTTTTTT
CDR3 protein: CASGKLTRENTGELFF

D gene: -
clone size: few
J gene: TRBJ2-1
V gene: TRBV20-1
CDR3 DNA: TGCAGTGCCCACTACGGGGCTCGACGGAACAATGAGCAGTTCTTC
CDR3 protein: CSAHYGARRNNEQFF

D gene: TRBD1
clone size: few
J gene: TRBJ1-2
V gene: TRBV25-1
CDR3 DNA: TGTGCCAGCAGTGTTGGACAGGGGCCCTATGGCTACACCTTC
CDR3 protein: CASSVGQGPYGYTF

D gene: -
clone size: many
J gene: TRBJ2-1
V gene: TRBV27
CDR3 DNA: TGTGCCAGCAGTTTATCGGGGGACAATGAGCAGTTCTTC
CDR3 protein: CASSLSGDNEQFF

D gene: TRBD1
clone size: -
J gene: TRBJ2-5
V gene: TRBV20-1
CDR3 DNA: TGCAGTGCTAGGGGACAGGGGTGGGGGGAGACCCAGTACTTC
CDR3 protein: CSARGQGWGETQYF

D gene: -
clone size: -
J gene: TRBJ2-7
V gene: TRBV29-1
CDR3 DNA: TGCAGCGCCGAAGCTGACAGAACCTACGAGCAGTACTTC
CDR3 protein: CSAEADRTYEQYF

D gene: TRBD1
clone size: few
J gene: TRBJ1-2
V gene: TRBV4-2
CDR3 DNA: TGTGCCAGCAGCCAAACGGAGGGGGCAGACTATGGCTACACCTTC
CDR3 protein: CASSQTEGADYGYTF

D gene: TRBD2
clone size: few
J gene: TRBJ2-1
V gene: TRBV6-1
CDR3 DNA: TGTGCCAGCAGTGCCGGGACTATCCGATTCAATGAGCAGTTCTTC
CDR3 protein: CASSAGTIRFNEQFF

D gene: -
clone size: -
J gene: TRBJ2-2
V gene: TRBV5-1
CDR3 DNA: TGCGCCAGCAAGGGGGAACAGGCGAACACCGGGGAGCTGTTTTTT
CDR3 protein: CASKGEQANTGELFF

D gene: -
clone size: many
J gene: TRBJ2-7
V gene: TRBV6-5
CDR3 DNA: TGTGCCAGCAGTTACTCTGGACGGTCACACTACGAGCAGTACTTC
CDR3 protein: CASSYSGRSHYEQYF

D gene: TRBD1
clone size: few
J gene: TRBJ1-6
V gene: TRBV20-1
CDR3 DNA: TGCAGTGCAGCCGGGACAGGTCACTCACCCCTCCACTTT
CDR3 protein: CSAAGTGHSPLHF

D gene: TRBD2
clone size: -
J gene: TRBJ2-1
V gene: TRBV11-1
CDR3 DNA: TGTGCCAGGAGCAGCTTGGAAGTCAGCGGGGGGAGCTACAATGAGCAGTTCTTC
CDR3 protein: CARSSLEVSGGSYNEQFF

D gene: -
clone size: -
J gene: TRBJ2-1
V gene: TRBV5-1
CDR3 DNA: TGCGCCAGCACCCGGGACGGGAGATCCTACAATGAGCAGTTCTTC
CDR3 protein: CASTRDGRSYNEQFF

D gene: TRBD1
clone size: few
J gene: TRBJ2-5
V gene: TRBV7-3
CDR3 DNA: TGTGCCAGCAGCGCCCGACAGGGGTACGAGACCCAGTACTTC
CDR3 protein: CASSARQGYETQYF

D gene: -
clone size: -
J gene: TRBJ2-2
V gene: TRBV7-6
CDR3 DNA: TGTGCCAGCAGCTCTCTGGGCCTCCGTGGGGGCGGGGAGCTGTTTTTT
CDR3 protein: CASSSLGLRGGGELFF

D gene: -
clone size: -
J gene: TRBJ1-4
V gene: TRBV7-8
CDR3 DNA: TGTGCCAGCAGCTTAGGAAAGGGGGGTTGGCGTGAAAAACTGTTTTTT
CDR3 protein: CASSLGKGGWREKLFF